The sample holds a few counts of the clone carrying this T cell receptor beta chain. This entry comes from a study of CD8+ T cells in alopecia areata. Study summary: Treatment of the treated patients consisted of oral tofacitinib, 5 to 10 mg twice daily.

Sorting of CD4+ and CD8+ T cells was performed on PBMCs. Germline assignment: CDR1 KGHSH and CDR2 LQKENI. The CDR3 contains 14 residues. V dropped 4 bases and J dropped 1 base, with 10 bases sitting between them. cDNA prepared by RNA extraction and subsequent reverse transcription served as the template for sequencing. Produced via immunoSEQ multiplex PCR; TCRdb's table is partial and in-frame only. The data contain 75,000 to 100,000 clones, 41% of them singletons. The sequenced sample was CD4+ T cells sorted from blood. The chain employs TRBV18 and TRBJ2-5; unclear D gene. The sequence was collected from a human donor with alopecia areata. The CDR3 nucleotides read TGTGCCAGCTCACAAAGCCGGGTCCAAGAGACCCAGTACTTC. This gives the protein CASSQSRVQETQYF. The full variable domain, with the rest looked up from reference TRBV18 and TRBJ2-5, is NAGVMQNPRHLVRRRGQEARLRCSPMKGHSHVYWYRQLPEEGLKFMVYLQKENIIDESGMPKERFSAEFPKEGPSILRIQQVVRGDSAAYFCASSQSRVQETQYFGPGTRLLVL.